This TCR beta chain appears in the sequencing data of a study of blood T cell repertoires in COVID-19. The overall study: The origin of the acute and convalescent COVID-19 samples was the United States, Italy and Spain.

V was clipped by 5 bases and J by 6 bases; unmatched bases: 13. CDR3 size: 16 residues. Germline V gives CDR1 LNHDA, CDR2 SQIVND (reference sequence). Under the authors' procedure: The authors estimated nucleated cell counts from reference gene primer amplification. Clones were read by immunoSEQ multiplex PCR, and TCRdb kept only the in-frame ones, dropping some. The V and J calls and clone size were taken over from that table, and D and trimming were inferred from the DNA. Of around 86,000 clones listed, 70% to 90% were seen once; the top ten hold 7% to 9%. The clonotype was recovered from a human donor with acute or convalescent COVID-19. The donor label of this sample is uncertain. Material: peripheral blood. The V gene is TRBV19, the J gene TRBJ2-3, with 8 bases aligning to TRBD2. CDR3 sequence: CASSPSLRGGYDTQYF. In nucleotides, the CDR3 is TGTGCCAGTAGTCCCTCCCTACGGGGGGGCTATGATACGCAGTATTTT.